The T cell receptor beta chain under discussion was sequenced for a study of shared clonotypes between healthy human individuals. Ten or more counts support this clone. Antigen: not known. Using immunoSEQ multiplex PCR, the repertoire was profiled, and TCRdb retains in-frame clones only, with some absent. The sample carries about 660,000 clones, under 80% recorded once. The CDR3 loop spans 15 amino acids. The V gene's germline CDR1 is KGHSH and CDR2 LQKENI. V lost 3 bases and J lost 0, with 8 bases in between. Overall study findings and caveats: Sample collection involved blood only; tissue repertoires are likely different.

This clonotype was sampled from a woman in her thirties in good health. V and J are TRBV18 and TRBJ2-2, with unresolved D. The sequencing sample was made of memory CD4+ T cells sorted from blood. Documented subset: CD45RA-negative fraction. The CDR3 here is CASSPASSNTGELFF. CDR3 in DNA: TGTGCCAGCTCACCGGCATCCTCGAACACCGGGGAGCTGTTTTTT.